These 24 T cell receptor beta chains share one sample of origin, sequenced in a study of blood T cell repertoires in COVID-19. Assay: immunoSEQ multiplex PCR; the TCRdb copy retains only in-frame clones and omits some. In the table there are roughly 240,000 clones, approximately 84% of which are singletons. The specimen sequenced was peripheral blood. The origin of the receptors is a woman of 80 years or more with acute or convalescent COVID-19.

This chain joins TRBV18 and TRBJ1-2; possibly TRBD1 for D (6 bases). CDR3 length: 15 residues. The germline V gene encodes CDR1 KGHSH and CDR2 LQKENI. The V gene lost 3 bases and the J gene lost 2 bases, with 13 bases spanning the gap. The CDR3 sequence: CASSPSAQGNYGYTF. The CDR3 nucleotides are TGTGCCAGCTCACCGTCCGCGCAGGGGAACTATGGCTACACCTTC.

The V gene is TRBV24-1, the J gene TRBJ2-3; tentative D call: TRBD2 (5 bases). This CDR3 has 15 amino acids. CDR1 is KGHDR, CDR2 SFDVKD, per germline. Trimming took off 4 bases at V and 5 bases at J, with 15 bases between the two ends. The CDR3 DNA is TGTGCCACCAGTGACATGACGGGATGGGGAGATACGCAGTATTTT. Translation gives CATSDMTGWGDTQYF.

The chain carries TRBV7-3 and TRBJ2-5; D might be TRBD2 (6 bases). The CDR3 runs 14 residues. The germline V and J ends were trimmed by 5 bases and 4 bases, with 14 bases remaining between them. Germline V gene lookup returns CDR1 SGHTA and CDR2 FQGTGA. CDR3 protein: CASSLAGGGETQYF. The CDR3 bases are TGTGCCAGCAGCCTAGCCGGGGGTGGAGAGACCCAGTACTTC.

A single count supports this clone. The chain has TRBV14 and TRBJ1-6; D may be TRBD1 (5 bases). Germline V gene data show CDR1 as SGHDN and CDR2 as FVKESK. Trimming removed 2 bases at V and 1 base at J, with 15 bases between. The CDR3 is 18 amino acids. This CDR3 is CASSQTGQGRSYNSPLHF. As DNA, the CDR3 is TGTGCCAGCAGCCAAACGGGTCAGGGCCGTTCCTATAATTCACCCCTCCACTTT.

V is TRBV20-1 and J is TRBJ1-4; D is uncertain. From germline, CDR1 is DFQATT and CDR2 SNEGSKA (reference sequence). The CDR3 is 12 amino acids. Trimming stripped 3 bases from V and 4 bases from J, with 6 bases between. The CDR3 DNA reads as TGCAGTGCTAGTCACAGTAATGAAAAACTGTTTTTT. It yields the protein CSASHSNEKLFF.

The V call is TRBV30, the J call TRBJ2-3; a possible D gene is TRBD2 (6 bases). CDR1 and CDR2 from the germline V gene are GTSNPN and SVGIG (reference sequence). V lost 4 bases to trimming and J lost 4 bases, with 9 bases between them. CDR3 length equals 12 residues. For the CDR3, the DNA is TGTGCCTGGACTTCTAGCGCAGATACGCAGTATTTT. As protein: CAWTSSADTQYF.

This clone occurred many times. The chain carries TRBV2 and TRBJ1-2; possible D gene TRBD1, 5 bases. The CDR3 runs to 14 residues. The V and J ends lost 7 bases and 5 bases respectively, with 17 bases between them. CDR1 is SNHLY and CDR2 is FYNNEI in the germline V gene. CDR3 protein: CASIRTSSQYGYTF. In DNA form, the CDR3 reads TGTGCCAGCATTCGGACATCTAGTCAATATGGCTACACCTTC.

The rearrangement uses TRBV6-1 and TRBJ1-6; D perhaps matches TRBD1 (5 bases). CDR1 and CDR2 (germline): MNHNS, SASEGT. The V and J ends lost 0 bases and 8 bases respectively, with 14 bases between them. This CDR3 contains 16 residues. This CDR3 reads CASSEALGGEDSPLHF. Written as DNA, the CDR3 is TGTGCCAGCAGTGAAGCCCTGGGGGGGGAAGATTCACCCCTCCACTTT.

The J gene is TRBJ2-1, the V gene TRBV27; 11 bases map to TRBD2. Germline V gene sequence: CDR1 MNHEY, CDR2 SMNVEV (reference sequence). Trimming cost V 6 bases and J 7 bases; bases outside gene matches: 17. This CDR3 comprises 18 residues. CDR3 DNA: TGTGCCAGCAGCCCAGGATGGGGTCTAGCGGGAGGTGGGAATGAGCAGTTCTTC. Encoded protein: CASSPGWGLAGGGNEQFF.

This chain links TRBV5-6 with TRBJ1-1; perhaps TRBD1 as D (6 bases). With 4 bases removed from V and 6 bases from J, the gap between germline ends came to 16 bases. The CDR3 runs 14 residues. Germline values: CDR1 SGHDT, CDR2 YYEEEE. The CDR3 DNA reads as TGTGCCAGCAGCCCCCGGACAGAGTGGTCTGAAGCTTTCTTT. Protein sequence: CASSPRTEWSEAFF.

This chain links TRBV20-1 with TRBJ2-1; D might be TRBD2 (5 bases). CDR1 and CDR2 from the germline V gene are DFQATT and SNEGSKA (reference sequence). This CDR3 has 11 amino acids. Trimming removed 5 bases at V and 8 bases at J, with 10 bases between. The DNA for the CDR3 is TGCAGTGCTGCGCCGAGGGATGAGCAGTTCTTC. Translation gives CSAAPRDEQFF.

CDR3 amino acids: CASSPDRATDTQYF. The CDR3 region has the DNA TGTGCCAGCAGTCCCGACAGGGCGACAGATACGCAGTATTTT. The genes are TRBV2 and TRBJ2-3, with 7 positions matching TRBD1. The germline CDR1 and CDR2 sequences are SNHLY and FYNNEI. The V and J ends lost 5 bases and 3 bases, in that order; junction bases with no gene match: 5. CDR3 length equals 14 residues.

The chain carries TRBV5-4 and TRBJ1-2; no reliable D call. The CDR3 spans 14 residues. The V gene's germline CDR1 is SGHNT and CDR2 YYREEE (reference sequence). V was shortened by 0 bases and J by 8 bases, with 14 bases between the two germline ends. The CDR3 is CASSLVYEEAGYTF. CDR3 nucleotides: TGTGCCAGCAGCTTGGTGTACGAGGAGGCGGGCTACACCTTC. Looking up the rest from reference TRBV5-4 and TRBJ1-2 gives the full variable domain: ETGVTQSPTHLIKTRGQQVTLRCSSQSGHNTVSWYQQALGQGPQFIFQYYREEENGRGNFPPRFSGLQFPNYSSELNVNALELDDSALYLCASSLVYEEAGYTFGSGTRLTVV.

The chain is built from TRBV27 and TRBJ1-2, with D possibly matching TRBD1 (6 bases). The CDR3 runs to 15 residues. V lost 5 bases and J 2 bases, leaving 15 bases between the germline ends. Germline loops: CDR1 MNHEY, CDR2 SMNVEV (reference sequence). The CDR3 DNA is TGTGCCAGCAGTCCGTCCTGGGACACCAACTATGGCTACACCTTC. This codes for CASSPSWDTNYGYTF.

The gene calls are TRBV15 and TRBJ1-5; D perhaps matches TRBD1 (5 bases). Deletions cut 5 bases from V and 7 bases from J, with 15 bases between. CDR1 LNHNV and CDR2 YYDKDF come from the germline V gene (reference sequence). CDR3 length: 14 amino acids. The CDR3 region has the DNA TGTGCCACCAGCGAGAAACGTGGGGCCCAGCCCCAGCATTTT. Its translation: CATSEKRGAQPQHF.

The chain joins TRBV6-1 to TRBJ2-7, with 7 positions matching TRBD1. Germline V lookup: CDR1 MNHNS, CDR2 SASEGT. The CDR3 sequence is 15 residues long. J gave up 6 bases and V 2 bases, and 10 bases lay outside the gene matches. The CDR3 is CASSEFRRGMFEQYF. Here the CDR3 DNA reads TGTGCCAGCAGTGAATTCCGCAGGGGGATGTTCGAGCAGTACTTC.

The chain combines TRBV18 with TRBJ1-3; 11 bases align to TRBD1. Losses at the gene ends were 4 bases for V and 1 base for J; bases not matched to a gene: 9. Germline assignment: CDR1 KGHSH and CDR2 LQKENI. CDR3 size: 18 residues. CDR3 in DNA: TGTGCCAGCTCACTTGCCGGACAGGGGGCCGGATCTGGAAACACCATATATTTT. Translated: CASSLAGQGAGSGNTIYF.

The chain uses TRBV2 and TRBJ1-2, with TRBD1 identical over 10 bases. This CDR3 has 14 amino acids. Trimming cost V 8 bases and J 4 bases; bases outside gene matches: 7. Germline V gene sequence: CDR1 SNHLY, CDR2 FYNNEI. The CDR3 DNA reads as TGTGCCAGCGTACGGGACAGGGGAAGCTATGGCTACACCTTC. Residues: CASVRDRGSYGYTF.

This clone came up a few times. The CDR3 bases are TGTGCCAGCAGCTTGGGCCCGACGAACACTGAAGCTTTCTTT. Translated: CASSLGPTNTEAFF. The chain combines TRBV7-2 with TRBJ1-1, with D unresolved. CDR3 length equals 14 residues. The V and J ends lost 3 bases and 1 base respectively, with 9 bases between them. CDR1 is SGHTA, CDR2 FQGNSA, per germline.

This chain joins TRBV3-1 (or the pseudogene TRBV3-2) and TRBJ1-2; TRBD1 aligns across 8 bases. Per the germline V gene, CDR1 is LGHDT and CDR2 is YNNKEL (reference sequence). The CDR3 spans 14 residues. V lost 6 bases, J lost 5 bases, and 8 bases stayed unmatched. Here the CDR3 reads CASSPGTGPYGYTF. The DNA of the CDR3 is TGTGCCAGCAGTCCCGGGACAGGCCCTTATGGCTACACCTTC.

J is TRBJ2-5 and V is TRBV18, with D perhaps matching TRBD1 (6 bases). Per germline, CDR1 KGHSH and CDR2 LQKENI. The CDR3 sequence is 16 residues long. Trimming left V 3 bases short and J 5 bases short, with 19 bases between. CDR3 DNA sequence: TGTGCCAGCTCACCTGATCGTGGGGGCGTGGGGGAGACCCAGTACTTC. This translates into CASSPDRGGVGETQYF.

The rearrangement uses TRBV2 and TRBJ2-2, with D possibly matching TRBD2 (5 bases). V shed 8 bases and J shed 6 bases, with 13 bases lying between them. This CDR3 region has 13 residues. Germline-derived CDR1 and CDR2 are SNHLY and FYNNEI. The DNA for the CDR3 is TGTGCCAGCCATTCGGACTGGGCCGGGGAGCTGTTTTTT. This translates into CASHSDWAGELFF.

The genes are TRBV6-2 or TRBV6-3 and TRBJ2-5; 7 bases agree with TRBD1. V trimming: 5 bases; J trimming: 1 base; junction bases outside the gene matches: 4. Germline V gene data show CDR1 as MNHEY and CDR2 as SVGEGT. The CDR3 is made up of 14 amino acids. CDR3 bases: TGTGCCAGCAGTACGGGACAGATCCAAGAGACCCAGTACTTC. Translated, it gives CASSTGQIQETQYF.

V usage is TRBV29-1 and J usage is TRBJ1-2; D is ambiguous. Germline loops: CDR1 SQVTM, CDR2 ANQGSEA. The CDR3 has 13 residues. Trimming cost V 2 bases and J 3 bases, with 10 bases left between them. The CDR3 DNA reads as TGCAGCGTTGAAATTGGACTAGACTATGGCTACACCTTC. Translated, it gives CSVEIGLDYGYTF.